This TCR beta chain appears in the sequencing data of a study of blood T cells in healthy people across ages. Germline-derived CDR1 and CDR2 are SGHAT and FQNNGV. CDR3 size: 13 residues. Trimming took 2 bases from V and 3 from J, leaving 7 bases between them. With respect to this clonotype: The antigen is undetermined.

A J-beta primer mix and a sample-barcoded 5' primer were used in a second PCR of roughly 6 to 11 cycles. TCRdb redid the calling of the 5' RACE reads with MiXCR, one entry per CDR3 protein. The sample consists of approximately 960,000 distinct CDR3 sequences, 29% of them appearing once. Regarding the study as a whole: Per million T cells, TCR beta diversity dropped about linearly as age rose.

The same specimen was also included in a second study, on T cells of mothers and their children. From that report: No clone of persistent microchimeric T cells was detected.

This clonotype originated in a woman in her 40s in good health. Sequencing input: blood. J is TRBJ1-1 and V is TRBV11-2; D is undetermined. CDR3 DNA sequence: TGTGCCAGCAGCTTAAATGCGTACACTGAAGCTTTCTTT. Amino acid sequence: CASSLNAYTEAFF.